These 8 T cell receptor beta chains came from one sample sequenced in a study of cytomegalovirus exposure and HLA in healthy donors. PCR used 60 Vbeta primers and 13 Jbeta primers. Some clones are missing from TCRdb's copy, which holds only in-frame ones; the method was immunoSEQ multiplex PCR. The sample shows about 120,000 clones, roughly 69% of them seen only once. Sequenced: PBMCs. Receptors were obtained from a woman aged 40 to 49 in good health and CMV-seropositive.

The V call is TRBV7-3, the J call TRBJ1-1; D may be TRBD1 (6 bases). Germline V lookup: CDR1 SGHTA, CDR2 FQGTGA. The CDR3 extends over 14 amino acids. Trimming removed 6 bases from V and 4 bases from J, with 15 bases in between. CDR3 region: CASSTGGAPTEAFF. The CDR3 bases are TGTGCCAGCAGTACGGGGGGGGCCCCCACTGAAGCTTTCTTT.

This clone has just a few counts. V is TRBV7-2 and J is TRBJ2-7; tentatively, D is TRBD1 (6 bases). Germline lookup yields CDR1 SGHTA and CDR2 FQGNSA. The V end lost 5 bases, the J end lost 0 bases, and 23 bases lay between the germline ends. The CDR3 is made up of 18 amino acids. Written as DNA, the CDR3 is TGTGCCAGCAGCCCTGCTTTGACAGGCCGGCCGAGCTCCTACGAGCAGTACTTC. It is translated as CASSPALTGRPSSYEQYF.

The chain combines TRBV2 with TRBJ1-6; D is ambiguous. The ends were cut back, 5 bases at V and 7 bases at J, with 18 bases in the middle. The CDR3 contains 16 residues. The germline gives CDR1 SNHLY, CDR2 FYNNEI. The CDR3 DNA reads as TGTGCCAGCAGTCGCGACGGAGGGCCGGGGAATTCACCCCTCCACTTT. It yields the protein CASSRDGGPGNSPLHF.

The CDR3 region has the DNA TGTGCCAGCAGCTTAGAACCGGCCGGGACAGGGGGCGGTCTGTTTTTT. Encoded protein: CASSLEPAGTGGGLFF. This rearrangement joins TRBV11-2 to TRBJ2-2; 12 nucleotides agree with TRBD1. This CDR3 has 16 residues. CDR1 and CDR2 from the germline V gene are SGHAT and FQNNGV. After removal of 0 bases from V and 14 bases from J, the junction contained 10 bases not matched to a gene.

This chain links TRBV4-3 with TRBJ2-4; 7 bases are shared with TRBD1. CDR3 length equals 17 residues. V trimming: 0 bases; J trimming: 3 bases; junction bases outside the gene matches: 8. Germline assignment: CDR1 LGHNA and CDR2 YSLEER. The CDR3 protein is CASSQETGTGVKNIQYF. The CDR3 bases are TGCGCCAGCAGCCAAGAGACAGGGACCGGGGTCAAAAACATTCAGTACTTC.

V and J are TRBV10-3 and TRBJ2-7; no reliable D call. This CDR3 spans 12 amino acids. The V end was cut by 3 bases, the J end by 4 bases, with 7 bases between. CDR1 and CDR2 (germline): ENHRY, SYGVKD. In DNA, the CDR3 is TGTGCCATCAGTGAAGGAGTTTACGAGCAGTACTTC. Amino acid sequence: CAISEGVYEQYF.

This rearrangement joins TRBV5-4 to TRBJ2-7; 15 bases agree with TRBD2. The CDR3 contains 16 residues. Germline V gene sequence: CDR1 SGHNT, CDR2 YYREEE (reference sequence). Trimming at V came to 3 bases and at J to 7 bases, leaving 8 bases not matched to a gene. The CDR3: CASSWGLAGGRWEQYF. The CDR3 nucleotides are TGTGCCAGCAGCTGGGGACTAGCGGGGGGAAGGTGGGAGCAGTACTTC.

The V and J genes are TRBV5-1 and TRBJ1-2, with D hard to call. CDR3 length: 13 amino acids. Trimming took off 0 bases at V and 5 bases at J, with 8 bases between the two ends. Germline loops: CDR1 SGHRS, CDR2 YFSETQ. The CDR3 region has the DNA TGCGCCAGCAGCTTGGCAGCGGAGTATGGCTACACCTTC. Protein product: CASSLAAEYGYTF. The full variable domain, with the rest looked up from reference TRBV5-1 and TRBJ1-2, is KAGVTQTPRYLIKTRGQQVTLSCSPISGHRSVSWYQQTPGQGLQFLFEYFSETQRNKGNFPGRFSGRQFSNSRSEMNVSTLELGDSALYLCASSLAAEYGYTFGSGTRLTVV.